This T cell receptor (beta chain) was found in a study of early T cells in non-severe SARS-CoV-2 infection. TCRdb fed the 5' RACE reads into MiXCR, producing one record per CDR3 protein. Of about 52,000 distinct CDR3 sequences listed, 11% are singletons. This clonotype was picked up many times. This sequence originates from an adult who was a healthcare worker with PCR-confirmed SARS-CoV-2 infection or an uninfected control (not recorded which). The sample comprised whole blood.

The CDR3 DNA reads as TGCGCCAGCAGCCAAGTATTATCCCGACAGGGAGTGGCAGATACGCAGTATTTT. Translated, it gives CASSQVLSRQGVADTQYF. J is TRBJ2-3 and V is TRBV4-1, with 7 bases that match TRBD1. The germline CDR1 and CDR2 sequences are MGHRA and YSYEKL. The ends lost 1 base at V and 4 bases at J; junction bases unmatched: 14. The CDR3 is made up of 18 amino acids.